The sequence of this T cell receptor (beta chain) was determined in a study of cytomegalovirus exposure and HLA in healthy donors (dated by TCRdb to 2015 to 2018). In the study overall: An earlier analysis of roughly 500 of the donors reported more than 250 Gb of sequence data and some 120 million unique TCR beta sequences from around 200 million T cells. HLA typing covered class I and class II loci at four-digit resolution. Of the approximately 400 genotyped donors, approximately 82% fell in the genetic ancestry cluster associated with self-reported Caucasian donors. Rather than drawing on any new phenotypic data, the later analysis identified candidate immune exposures from TCR beta sequences and the way those sequences occurred across donors. Donor age, sex, ethnicity and CMV serostatus were collected together with the repertoire data. The number of donors typed differed by locus, with roughly 620-640 for A, B, C, DRB1 and DQB1, roughly 520 for DQA1, approximately 580 for DPA1, and around 450 for DPB1. Because of strong linkage in the cohort, roughly five DR-DQ haplotypes were treated as single units for association and clustering. In addition to the first cohort of 666 subjects, a separate validation cohort of approximately 130 different subjects was used. Approximately 300 gigabases of sequencing data and tens of millions of unique TCR sequences made up an early release that covered approximately 700 HLA-typed donors. The study aimed to test whether cataloging public T cell receptors could reveal signatures of past pathogen exposure. The study profiled the T cell repertoires of 550 to 700 subjects by immunosequencing and related them to cytomegalovirus serostatus. A later analysis re-analyzed previously published TCR beta repertoires from 660 or so donors and added high-resolution HLA genotyping to study TCR occurrence patterns. An earlier analysis of around 580 of the donors used high-throughput TCR beta sequencing to judge whether each TCR beta V gene segment behaved as functional or pseudogenic. High-throughput TCR immunosequencing, statistical association of individual TCRs with disease status, and machine learning were combined to predict cytomegalovirus infection status. A later genetic analysis took genome-wide SNP genotypes for about 55% of the roughly 700 donors and used that subset as a discovery cohort. All discovery cohort repertoires had been generated on a single sequencing platform. Among under 450 genotyped donors of the cohort, an average of roughly 240,000 unique TCR beta nucleotide sequences were sequenced per donor, around 18% of them non-productive.

Points on this clone: Its antigen remains undetermined. Per-base quality was not reported, and no clone a single base away is much larger than it.

The cohort was made up of roughly 670 healthy bone marrow donors. Cohort members were all nominally healthy when sampled, although unrecorded immune exposures were likely present. The donor tested CMV seronegative, placing the donor among the roughly 350 seronegative members of the cohort. A peripheral blood sample was collected from each donor, and TCR beta sequencing was performed on peripheral blood mononuclear cells. Genomic DNA was extracted from the blood cell samples with the Qiagen DNeasy Blood Extraction Kit. Receptor libraries were prepared by the immunoSEQ multiplex PCR assay. For the multiplex PCR, a mixture combining 60 forward primers for TCR Vbeta segments and 13 reverse primers for TCR Jbeta segments was used. A multiplex PCR assay on genomic DNA amplified the CDR3 region of rearranged TCR beta genes. Amplified TCR beta libraries were sequenced as 87-base-pair reads on the Illumina HiSeq System. In the original analysis: A later analysis counted some 74 million unique TCR beta chains across the 650 to 700 repertoires, and roughly 9.9 million of these chains were shared by at least two donors. A nearest-neighbor algorithm error-corrected the raw reads and collapsed the reads into unique sequences, merging closely related sequences to remove PCR and sequencing errors. To assign V, D and J gene segments, CDR3 sequences were aligned to IMGT reference sequences. Each retained sequence needed at least a six-nucleotide match to both a V gene segment and a J gene segment. A rearrangement was called productive if the CDR3 had no stop codons and remained in frame with V and J, and every other rearrangement was called non-productive. Following IMGT convention, CDR3 was defined as the stretch from the second conserved V-encoded cysteine to the conserved J-encoded phenylalanine. The earlier analysis of 587 of the donors excluded sequences that lacked an unambiguous match to a single V gene segment. An earlier analysis of 587 of the donors called V segments functional above 56.7% productive rearrangements and segregating when the between-donor standard deviation exceeded 5%. A statistical classification framework was built for diagnosing cytomegalovirus status from the catalog of TCR beta chain sequences. In a later analysis, V and J genes were assigned by comparing TCR nucleotide sequences against IMGT/GENE-DB human TR gene sequences. The TCRdist pipeline was used in a later analysis to assign CDR3 sequences and most-parsimonious VDJ recombination scenarios. In a later analysis, every TCR beta chain was defined by the combination of its CDR3 amino acid sequence and its V-gene family, and reads without a unique V-gene family were dropped. To address suspected cross-contamination and a sequencing artifact, a later analysis removed 592 highly shared, low-generation-probability nucleotide sequences. In a later analysis, a clonal expansion index was calculated for each public chain from normalized within-repertoire ranks of inferred template counts. Generation probabilities in a later analysis came from a VDJ recombination model fitted to out-of-frame rearrangements, and those results were checked against IGoR. Hypergeometric tests were used in a later analysis to score TCR-TCR, TCR-HLA and TCR-CMV co-occurrence, with a repertoire-size bias correction applied to the TCR pairs. In a later analysis, false discovery rates were estimated by permuting HLA or CMV assignments 20 times. In a later analysis, co-occurring TCRs were grouped using DBSCAN, and TCRdist sequence similarity was added for clustering within HLA-allele-positive subsets. Co-occurrence clustering excluded repertoires with fewer than 30,000 or more than 120,000 public chains, plus five with anomalous nucleotide sharing. Drawn from immuneACCESS, this table holds only the in-frame rearrangements with V and J called that TCRdb kept. Clones are partly lost; checked studies trace under half to an unresolved V gene and leave the rest unexplained. Clonal size and the V and J genes are those of that table, whereas D and trimming came from the DNA. The sample contains under 200,000 clones, roughly 73% of them found a single time. The ten largest clones capture 4.9% of the sample.

Overall study results and their limits: The study listed approximately 150 TCR beta chains as associated with cytomegalovirus. A later genetic analysis associated a missense DCLRE1C variant with V-gene and J-gene trimming of TCR beta chains, and an independent cohort replicated the association. A later analysis found that most CMV-associated TCR beta chains appeared HLA-restricted, with HLA associations seemingly driven largely by CMV exposure. Presence/absence analyses assumed roughly uniform sequencing depth across donors, an assumption that may not hold. Most TCR sequences were seen in very few donors, while some public TCRs were found in many individuals. A later analysis found that TCR association rates varied across HLA loci, with DRB1 alleles showing the most associated TCRs and HLA-C alleles the fewest. In an earlier analysis of fewer than 750 of the donors, most TCR beta V segments were observed in productive rearrangements about 87% or about 30% of the time, broadly matching IMGT annotations. Because HLA typing was missing for some donors at each locus, association tests included only the typed subset. It was suggested by the authors that the approach could potentially be generalized to other disease states and immunological phenotypes. For the cohort, immune exposure information was limited to CMV serostatus. Three of the identified cytomegalovirus-associated TCR beta chains were confirmed in vitro to be specific for cytomegalovirus antigens. The earlier analysis of fewer than 750 of the donors excluded some 16 rarely observed V segments, including chromosome 9 orphons, because counts were too low. Correlated functional status among segregating V segments might be attributable to linkage disequilibrium, but an unknown experimental factor could not be ruled out. The sequencing pipeline was judged likely to have produced a cluster of highly shared sequence variants as a technical artifact. Compared with equally common non-associated chains, HLA-associated TCR beta chains in a later analysis were more clonally expanded and had lower generation probabilities. At a false discovery rate of 0.05, a later analysis linked around 17,000 TCR beta sequences to specific HLA alleles. According to a later analysis, parvovirus B19, influenza, CMV and Epstein-Barr virus appeared linked to several top co-occurrence clusters. The classifier was reported to diagnose cytomegalovirus status with high specificity and sensitivity in both the original and validation cohorts. A further reported finding was that TCR beta sequences accurately predicted the HLA-A and HLA-B alleles for most subjects in the first cohort. When HLA alleles, especially DR and DQ, strongly co-occurred, TCR associations were difficult to assign to individual alleles. This cohort had only TCR beta chains sequenced, and the lack of alpha or paired-chain data limited which features could be detected. Compared with the approximately 710-donor mean, donors in an Asian-associated ancestry cluster had fewer N-insertions in productive TCRs, according to a later genetic analysis.

This receptor was obtained from a male donor in good health and CMV-seronegative. The specimen was PBMCs.

The sequenced DNA is TGCGCCAGCAGCCAAAAGGGACTAGCCTCAATATCCTACAATGAGCAGTTCTTC. The translation is CASSQKGLASISYNEQFF. This receptor chain uses TRBV4-3 and TRBJ2-1; TRBD2 fits 9 bases in the junction. The CDR3 measures 18 amino acids from cysteine to phenylalanine. Only the CDR3 DNA is retained, 54 bases long and in frame from the first base. Trimming takes 2 bases off V and 1 base off J; junction bases not matched to a gene: 9. Based on the germline V gene, the CDR1 and CDR2 sequences are LGHNA and YSLEER.